This TCR beta chain was recorded in a study of blood T cells in healthy people across ages. Together with a sample-barcoded 5' primer, a J-beta primer mix was included in a second PCR lasting about 7 to 12 cycles. TCRdb passed the 5' RACE reads through MiXCR, listing each CDR3 protein once. Of nearly 800,000 distinct CDR3 sequences listed, roughly 25% were seen once; the top ten hold approximately 4%. As to this clonotype: Its specificity is unknown.

The CDR3 totals 16 residues. J gave up 0 bases and V 6 bases, and 6 bases lay outside the gene matches. CDR1 MNHEY and CDR2 SVGEGT come from the germline V gene. Study conclusions and caveats: The study regarded diversity estimates from one million T cells as underestimates. Both higher diversity and more naive CD4+ cells marked long-lived donors when set against aged donors. Per million T cells, the diversity of TCR beta decreased roughly linearly as age advanced.

These data also formed part of another study, on T cells of mothers and their children.

This chain uses TRBV6-2 or TRBV6-3 with TRBJ2-3; 10 nucleotides match TRBD2. The receptor was isolated from a boy younger than 18 in good health. The sample was blood. CDR3 sequence reads: CASSPFSGGSTDTQYF. Here the CDR3 DNA reads TGTGCCAGCAGCCCATTTAGCGGGGGGAGCACAGATACGCAGTATTTT.